The 21 T cell receptor beta chains below were found in one sample sequenced in a study of cytotoxic CD8 clonotypes in ibrutinib-treated CLL. Data came from immunoSEQ multiplex PCR; TCRdb stores just in-frame clones and leaves some out. This table has approximately 70,000 clones, around 82% appearing once. The sample was PBMCs, taken at disease progression, from a patient treated with ibrutinib. The receptors originated from a human donor with chronic lymphocytic leukemia.

The chain couples TRBV13 to TRBJ2-5; 13 nucleotides match TRBD2. The junction had 6 bases not matched to a gene; V was cut back by 5 bases and J by 3 bases. Per germline, CDR1 PRHDT and CDR2 FYEKMQ (reference sequence). The CDR3 sequence is 16 residues long. The CDR3 DNA reads TGTGCCAGCAGCCTACTAGCGGGGGGGCCAAAAGAGACCCAGTACTTC. Its translation: CASSLLAGGPKETQYF.

The chain has TRBV18 and TRBJ1-1; D not resolved. The CDR3 extends over 15 amino acids. Germline V gene data show CDR1 as KGHSH and CDR2 as LQKENI. Between the trimmed V and J ends, which lost 3 bases and 1 base, there was a span of 12 bases. The CDR3 nucleotides are TGTGCCAGCTCACCGAACACCCCTTCGAACACTGAAGCTTTCTTT. Translation: CASSPNTPSNTEAFF.

The count of this clone is one. The J gene is TRBJ2-1, the V gene TRBV30; 8 positions match TRBD1. The CDR3 is 15 amino acids. The germline CDR1 and CDR2 sequences are GTSNPN and SVGIG (reference sequence). The ends lost 7 bases at V and 0 bases at J; junction bases unmatched: 8. CDR3 coding DNA: TGTGCCTTAACAACCGGGACAGGCTCCTACAATGAGCAGTTCTTC. Translation: CALTTGTGSYNEQFF.

The rearrangement uses TRBV10-3 and TRBJ2-7; the D gene could be TRBD1 or TRBD2 (7 bases each). The CDR3 is 19 amino acids. V shed 1 base and J shed 2 bases, with 24 bases lying between them. Per germline, CDR1 ENHRY and CDR2 SYGVKD. The CDR3 DNA follows: TGTGCCATCAGTGAGTGGTCCAGGGGGGGGATCATCCCTACCTACGAGCAGTACTTC. Protein sequence: CAISEWSRGGIIPTYEQYF.

The gene calls are TRBV27 and TRBJ2-7; 10 nucleotides agree with TRBD2. This CDR3 contains 15 residues. J was trimmed by 2 bases and V by 4 bases; bases with no gene match: 5. The germline V gene has CDR1 MNHEY and CDR2 SMNVEV (reference sequence). The CDR3 DNA is TGTGCCAGCAGTTCCCCTAGCGGGGGCACCTACGAGCAGTACTTC. Protein sequence: CASSSPSGGTYEQYF.

V gene TRBV10-3 combines with J gene TRBJ2-1, with TRBD2 as a possible D gene (5 bases). This CDR3 is 14 amino acids long. Trimming removed 3 bases at V and 9 bases at J, with 15 bases between. Germline lookup yields CDR1 ENHRY and CDR2 SYGVKD. CDR3 region: CAISDKDSLSEQFF. CDR3 coding DNA: TGTGCCATCAGTGATAAGGACTCCCTTAGTGAGCAGTTCTTC.

The chain employs TRBV5-5 and TRBJ1-5; D gene uncertain. V was cut by 1 base and J by 4 bases, with 6 bases left in between. The CDR3 consists of 13 residues. Germline loops: CDR1 SGHKS, CDR2 YYEKEE (reference sequence). DNA of the CDR3: TGTGCCAGCAGCTTGACCCGGAATCAGCCCCAGCATTTT. The encoded protein is CASSLTRNQPQHF.

This chain links TRBV10-1 with TRBJ2-5; no clear D gene. Trimming pared 4 bases from V and 2 bases from J, leaving 8 bases between. The CDR3 has 13 amino acids. Germline CDR1 is WNHNN and CDR2 is SYGVQD (reference sequence). The DNA for the CDR3 is TGCGCCAGCAGTGGTTCTCGACAAGAGACCCAGTACTTC. Translated: CASSGSRQETQYF.

In its sample, this clone was seen a few times. This sequence joins TRBV7-9 and TRBJ2-1, with 7 bases matching TRBD1. Germline lookup yields CDR1 SEHNR and CDR2 FQNEAQ (reference sequence). CDR3 length: 13 residues. After removal of 6 bases from V and 6 bases from J, the junction contained 5 bases not matched to a gene. The CDR3 sequence: CASSSNRGNEQFF. The CDR3 DNA reads as TGTGCCAGCAGTTCTAACAGGGGCAATGAGCAGTTCTTC.

The chain's CDR3 is CASSKMAQGDQPQHF. The CDR3 bases are TGTGCCAGCAGCAAAATGGCTCAGGGTGATCAGCCCCAGCATTTT. The J gene is TRBJ1-5, the V gene TRBV21-1; TRBD1, the table's D call, lacks a check against the DNA. TRBV21-1 corresponds to a pseudogene. The CDR3 is made up of 15 amino acids.

The chain has TRBV4-1 and TRBJ1-6; tentatively, D is TRBD1 (6 bases). Germline CDR1 and CDR2: MGHRA and YSYEKL. The CDR3 extends over 17 amino acids. Between the trimmed V and J ends, which lost 2 bases and 4 bases, there was a span of 15 bases. The CDR3 here is CASSQTRTELYNSPLHF. The CDR3 region has the DNA TGCGCCAGCAGCCAAACGAGGACAGAGCTGTATAATTCACCCCTCCACTTT.

The gene calls are TRBV2 and TRBJ2-7; unclear D gene. Looked up from germline, CDR1 is SNHLY and CDR2 is FYNNEI. The CDR3 runs 14 residues. Trimming removed 7 bases at V and 0 bases at J, with 13 bases between. As DNA, the CDR3 is TGTGCCAGCACTTGGGATGGGGACTCCTACGAGCAGTACTTC. Amino acid sequence: CASTWDGDSYEQYF.

This chain uses TRBV15 with TRBJ2-3, with TRBD2 matching over 7 bases. Germline CDR1 and CDR2: LNHNV and YYDKDF (reference sequence). There are 14 residues in the CDR3. The J segment lost 0 bases and the V segment lost 8 bases, leaving 5 bases of the junction unmatched. For the CDR3, the DNA is TGTGCCACCGGGAGGGCATTTAGCACAGATACGCAGTATTTT. This translates into CATGRAFSTDTQYF. The entire variable domain, with the rest obtained from reference TRBV15 and TRBJ2-3, is as follows: DAMVIQNPRYQVTQFGKPVTLSCSQTLNHNVMYWYQQKSSQAPKLLFHYYDKDFNNEADTPDNFQSRRPNTSFCFLDIRSPGLGDTAMYLCATGRAFSTDTQYFGPGTRLTVL.

The V call is TRBV4-2, the J call TRBJ2-4, with 8 bases fitting TRBD2. This CDR3 has 18 residues. V dropped 5 bases and J dropped 5; count of bases not matched to a gene: 17. Germline CDR1 LGHNA, CDR2 YNFKEQ. The CDR3 bases are TGTGCCAGCAGCTCATGGGCGGGAGGACAGTCGCGAGAAAACATTCAGTACTTC. Its protein product is CASSSWAGGQSRENIQYF.

The CDR3, as DNA: TGTGCCAGCATCGGGACTTCTGCAGATACGCAGTATTTT. It codes for CASIGTSADTQYF. The chain uses TRBV11-1 and TRBJ2-3; possible D gene TRBD2, 6 bases. The CDR3 contains 13 residues. Germline V gene lookup returns CDR1 SGHAT and CDR2 FQDESV (reference sequence). Trimming left V 7 bases short and J 4 bases short, with 12 bases between.

J is TRBJ2-5 and V is TRBV5-4; D call uncertain. V lost 1 base and J 2 bases, leaving 9 bases between the germline ends. Germline loops: CDR1 SGHNT, CDR2 YYREEE (reference sequence). This CDR3 is 14 amino acids long. The CDR3 DNA is TGTGCCAGCAGCTTGAAAATGGGGCAAGAGACCCAGTACTTC. This codes for CASSLKMGQETQYF.

The rearrangement joins TRBV30 to TRBJ1-6; D is unclear. The CDR3 is 14 residues long. CDR1 GTSNPN and CDR2 SVGIG come from the germline V gene (reference sequence). V lost 5 bases and J 3 bases, leaving 11 bases between the germline ends. DNA of the CDR3: TGTGCCTGGGGCACCGGATACTATAATTCACCCCTCCACTTT. Translation gives CAWGTGYYNSPLHF.

V is TRBV9 and J is TRBJ1-3, with D perhaps matching TRBD1 (5 bases). Germline loops: CDR1 SGDLS, CDR2 YYNGEE. Trimming took off 0 bases at V and 4 bases at J, with 8 bases between the two ends. This CDR3 is built from 14 residues. CDR3: CASSVGGDGNTIYF. As DNA, the CDR3 is TGTGCCAGCAGCGTAGGCGGGGACGGAAACACCATATATTTT.

The chain combines TRBV7-2 with TRBJ1-5; 8 bases are shared with TRBD1. The germline V gene encodes CDR1 SGHTA and CDR2 FQGNSA. This CDR3 comprises 13 residues. V shed 6 bases and J 7 bases; nucleotides not matched to a gene: 5. The chain's CDR3 is CASSYQGAQPQHF. The CDR3 DNA reads TGTGCCAGCAGTTACCAGGGGGCCCAGCCCCAGCATTTT.

A few counts support this clone. This rearrangement joins TRBV11-2 to TRBJ1-2; no clear D. Germline V gene sequence: CDR1 SGHAT, CDR2 FQNNGV. The germline V and J ends were trimmed by 0 bases and 0 bases, with 8 bases remaining between them. This CDR3 is 15 amino acids long. The CDR3 sequence: CASSLDRGANYGYTF. CDR3 nucleotides: TGTGCCAGCAGCTTAGATCGTGGAGCTAACTATGGCTACACCTTC.

The V and J genes are TRBV7-9 and TRBJ1-1, with a tentative D call TRBD1 (5 bases). Trimming took off 1 base at V and 4 bases at J, with 10 bases between the two ends. This CDR3 region has 14 residues. CDR1 and CDR2 from the germline V gene are SEHNR and FQNEAQ (reference sequence). The CDR3 nucleotides are TGTGCCAGCAGCTTAGATCAGGGTTCCACTGAAGCTTTCTTT. Translating it yields CASSLDQGSTEAFF.